The 2 T cell receptor beta chains listed next were all sequenced from one sample in a study of T cell responses to AZD1222 COVID-19 vaccine. Clones were sequenced by immunoSEQ multiplex PCR, and TCRdb holds only the in-frame ones, with some missing. This sample has some 100,000 clones; 86% occur once, and the top ten carry about 1.4%. The input for sequencing was peripheral blood, taken on day 0 of AZD1222 vaccination. All receptors come from an adult in good health.

V is TRBV11-3 and J is TRBJ1-2; D may be TRBD1 (6 bases). The CDR3 is 13 residues long. V lost 4 bases and J 6 bases, leaving 12 bases between the germline ends. Germline CDR1 is SGHNT and CDR2 is YENEEA. The CDR3 region has the DNA TGTGCCAGCAGCTCCTCCGGGGGCGATGGCTACACCTTC. Translation: CASSSSGGDGYTF.

This clone was counted a single time. The chain is built from TRBV5-1 and TRBJ1-3; D is uncertain. CDR1 and CDR2 (germline): SGHRS, YFSETQ. The CDR3 is 13 amino acids. The V end was cut by 0 bases, the J end by 4 bases, with 5 bases between. CDR3 sequence reads: CASSLGGGNTIYF. The DNA of the CDR3 is TGCGCCAGCAGCTTGGGAGGGGGAAACACCATATATTTT. Together with reference TRBV5-1 and TRBJ1-3, the CDR3 gives the full variable domain: KAGVTQTPRYLIKTRGQQVTLSCSPISGHRSVSWYQQTPGQGLQFLFEYFSETQRNKGNFPGRFSGRQFSNSRSEMNVSTLELGDSALYLCASSLGGGNTIYFGEGSWLTVV.